This T cell receptor beta chain was captured in a study of cytomegalovirus exposure and HLA in healthy donors. Study overall: Early released data comprised approximately 85 million unique TCRs from HLA-typed donors.

Trimming stripped 1 base from V and 8 bases from J, with 12 bases between. Germline V gives CDR1 MNHEY, CDR2 SVGAGI. This CDR3 has 15 amino acids. This clone turned up a few times. Vbeta (60) and Jbeta (13) primers were used in the PCR. Some clones are missing from TCRdb's copy, which holds only in-frame ones; the method was immunoSEQ multiplex PCR. The sample lists about 160,000 clones, under 85% occurring once. The TCR sequence derives from a woman aged 30 to 39 in good health and CMV-seronegative. The material sequenced was PBMCs. V is TRBV6-5 and J is TRBJ1-6; possible D gene TRBD1, 5 bases. The DNA for the CDR3 is TGTGCCAGCAGTTACTTCGGGGGGAGGGATTCACCCCTCCACTTT. It specifies CASSYFGGRDSPLHF.